The T cell receptor beta chain under discussion was sequenced for a study of blood T cells in healthy people across ages. This clonotype appeared a single time. The CDR3 contains 16 residues. Germline loops: CDR1 SGHRS, CDR2 YFSETQ. Trimming pared 4 bases from V and 0 bases from J, leaving 13 bases between. Together with a sample-barcoded 5' primer, a J-beta primer mix was included in a second PCR lasting roughly 7 to 11 cycles. TCRdb passed the 5' RACE reads through MiXCR, listing each CDR3 protein once. The table includes roughly 2 million distinct CDR3 sequences, just under 50% detected once. The sequence was obtained from a woman in her forties in good health. The J gene is TRBJ1-4, the V gene TRBV5-1, with D possibly matching TRBD1 (5 bases). Sequencing was carried out using blood. CDR3 residues: CASSDGTVATNEKLFF. The CDR3 DNA is TGCGCCAGCAGCGACGGGACGGTCGCAACTAATGAAAAACTGTTTTTT.